This T cell receptor (beta chain) was observed in a study of cytomegalovirus exposure and HLA in healthy donors. Study-wide findings and caveats: Overall, around 160 TCR beta chains were annotated as cytomegalovirus-associated.

Germline V gene data show CDR1 as SGHNT and CDR2 as YYREEE (reference sequence). CDR3 length: 16 amino acids. The V gene end was trimmed by 4 bases and the J gene end by 2 bases; junction bases not matched to a gene: 5. The study ran its PCR with 60 Vbeta and 13 Jbeta primers. The repertoire was sequenced with immunoSEQ multiplex PCR; TCRdb's copy has only in-frame clones and lacks some. Found here are 45,000 to 65,000 clones, about 84% of them singletons; the top ten hold 1.6%. A remark on this clone: No antigen is known for it.

The origin of this receptor is a man aged 30 to 39 in good health and CMV-seronegative. V usage is TRBV5-4 and J usage is TRBJ2-3, with 12 bases aligning to TRBD2. The sample was PBMCs. The CDR3 nucleotides are TGTGCCAGCAGCCTTCGACTAGCGGGGGACACAGATACGCAGTATTTT. The encoded protein is CASSLRLAGDTDTQYF.